This T cell receptor beta chain was found in a study of cytotoxic CD8 clonotypes in ibrutinib-treated CLL. Library input was about 2 micrograms of DNA from cryopreserved PBMCs. The table came from immunoSEQ multiplex PCR; TCRdb's copy has only in-frame clones and leaves some out. This table holds some 200,000 clones, approximately 70% found once. Per germline, CDR1 SGHTA and CDR2 FQGNSA. V lost 4 bases, J lost 1 base, and 11 bases lay in between. The CDR3 is made up of 14 amino acids. The sequence was obtained from a human donor with chronic lymphocytic leukemia. This chain joins TRBV7-2 and TRBJ2-7; D assignment may be TRBD1 or TRBD2 (5 bases each). The sequenced sample was PBMCs, obtained after 12 months of ibrutinib treatment. The DNA for the CDR3 is TGTGCCAGCAGCTCCGGGGACGGTTCCTACGAGCAGTACTTC. It translates to CASSSGDGSYEQYF.